Listed here is a single T cell receptor (beta chain). Its antigen is not known. Measured with immunoSEQ multiplex PCR; TCRdb has only the in-frame clones, and not every one. The sample has 45,000 or so clones, 70% to 90% seen once. The CDR3 has 12 residues. The germline V gene has CDR1 SGHKS and CDR2 YYEKEE (reference sequence). The sample originates from a study of OX40 agonist ivuxolimab in advanced cancers. On the study more broadly: In this trial design, patients received ivuxolimab intravenously at 0.01 to 10 mg/kg every 2 weeks.

Study-wide findings and caveats: People who partly responded at 0.1-3.0 mg/kg had some of the least clonal expansion seen.

The chain couples TRBV5-5 to TRBJ2-5, with 7 bases matching TRBD1. The J call is uncertain, as TRBJ2-7 better fits the DNA end. This TCR was recovered from an adult with an advanced solid tumor such as melanoma, head and neck, liver or kidney cancer. This material consisted of CD4+ or CD8+ T cells sorted from blood, taken in a trial of the OX40 agonist ivuxolimab. The CDR3 spells CASSFGTDEQYF. The CDR3 nucleotides read TGTGCCAGCAGCTTCGGGACAGACGAGCAGTACTTC.